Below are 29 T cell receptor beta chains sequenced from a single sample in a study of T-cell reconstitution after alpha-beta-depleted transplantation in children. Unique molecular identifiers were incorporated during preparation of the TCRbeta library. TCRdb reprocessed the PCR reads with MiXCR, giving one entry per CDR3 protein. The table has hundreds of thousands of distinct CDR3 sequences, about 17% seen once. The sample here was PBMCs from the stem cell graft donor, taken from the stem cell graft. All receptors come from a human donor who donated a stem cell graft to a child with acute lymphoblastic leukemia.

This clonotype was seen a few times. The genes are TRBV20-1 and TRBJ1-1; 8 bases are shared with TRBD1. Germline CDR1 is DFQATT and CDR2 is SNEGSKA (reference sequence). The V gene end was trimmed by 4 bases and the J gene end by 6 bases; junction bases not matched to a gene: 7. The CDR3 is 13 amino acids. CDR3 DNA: TGCAGTGCTACAAGACAGGGGAAGTCTGAAGCTTTCTTT. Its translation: CSATRQGKSEAFF.

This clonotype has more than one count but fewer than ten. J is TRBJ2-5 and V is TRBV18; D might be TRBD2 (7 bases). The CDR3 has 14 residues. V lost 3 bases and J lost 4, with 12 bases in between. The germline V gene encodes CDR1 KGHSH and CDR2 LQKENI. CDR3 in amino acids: CASSPSRGAETQYF. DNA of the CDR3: TGTGCCAGCTCACCCTCACGGGGGGCAGAGACCCAGTACTTC.

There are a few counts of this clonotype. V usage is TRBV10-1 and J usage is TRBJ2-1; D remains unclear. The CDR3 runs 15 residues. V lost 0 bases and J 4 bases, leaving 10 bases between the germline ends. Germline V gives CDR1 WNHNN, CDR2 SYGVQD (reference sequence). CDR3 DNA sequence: TGCGCCAGCAGTGAGTCGACTCTAGAATACAATGAGCAGTTCTTC. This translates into CASSESTLEYNEQFF.

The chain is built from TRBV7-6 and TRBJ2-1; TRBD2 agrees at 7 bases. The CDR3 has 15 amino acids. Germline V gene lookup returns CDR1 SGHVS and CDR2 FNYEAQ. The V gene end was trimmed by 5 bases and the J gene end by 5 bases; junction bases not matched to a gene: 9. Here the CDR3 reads CASSPIKTSNNEQFF. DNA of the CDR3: TGTGCCAGCAGCCCTATCAAGACTAGCAACAATGAGCAGTTCTTC.

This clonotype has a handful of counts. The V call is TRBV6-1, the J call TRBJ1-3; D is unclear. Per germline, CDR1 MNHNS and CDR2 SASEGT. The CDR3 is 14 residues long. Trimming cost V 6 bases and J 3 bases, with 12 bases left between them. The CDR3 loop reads CASSHLGGGNTIYF. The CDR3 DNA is TGTGCCAGCAGCCACTTAGGAGGTGGAAACACCATATATTTT.

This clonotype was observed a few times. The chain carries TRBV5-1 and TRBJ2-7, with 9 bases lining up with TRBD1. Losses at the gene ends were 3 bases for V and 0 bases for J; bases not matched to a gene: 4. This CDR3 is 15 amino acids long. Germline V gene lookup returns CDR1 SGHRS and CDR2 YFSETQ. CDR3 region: CASSWQGQGSYEQYF. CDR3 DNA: TGCGCCAGCAGCTGGCAGGGACAGGGCTCCTACGAGCAGTACTTC.

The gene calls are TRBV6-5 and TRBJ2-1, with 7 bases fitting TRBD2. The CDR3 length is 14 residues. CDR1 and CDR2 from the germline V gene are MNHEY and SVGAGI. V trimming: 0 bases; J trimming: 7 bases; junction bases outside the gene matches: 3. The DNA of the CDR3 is TGTGCCAGCAGTTACTCCGGTAGCGGGAATGAGCAGTTCTTC. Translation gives CASSYSGSGNEQFF.

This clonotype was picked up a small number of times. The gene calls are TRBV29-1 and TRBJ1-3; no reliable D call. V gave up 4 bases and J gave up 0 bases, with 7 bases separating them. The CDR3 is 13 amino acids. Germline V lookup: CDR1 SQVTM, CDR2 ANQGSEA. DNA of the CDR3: TGCAGCGTTGGTGGGCTCTCTGGAAACACCATATATTTT. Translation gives CSVGGLSGNTIYF.

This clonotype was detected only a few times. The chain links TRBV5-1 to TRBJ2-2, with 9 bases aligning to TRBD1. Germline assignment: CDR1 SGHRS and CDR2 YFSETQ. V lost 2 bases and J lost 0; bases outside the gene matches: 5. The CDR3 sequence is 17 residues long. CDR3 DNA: TGCGCCAGCAGCTTTCTTGGACAGGGGTCGAACACCGGGGAGCTGTTTTTT. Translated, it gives CASSFLGQGSNTGELFF.

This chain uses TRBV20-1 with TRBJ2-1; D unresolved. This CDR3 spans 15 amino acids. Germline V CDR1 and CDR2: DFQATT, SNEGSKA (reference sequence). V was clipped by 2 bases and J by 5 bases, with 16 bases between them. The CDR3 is CSARLEETTNNEQFF. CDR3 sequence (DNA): TGCAGTGCTAGACTAGAGGAGACGACGAACAATGAGCAGTTCTTC.

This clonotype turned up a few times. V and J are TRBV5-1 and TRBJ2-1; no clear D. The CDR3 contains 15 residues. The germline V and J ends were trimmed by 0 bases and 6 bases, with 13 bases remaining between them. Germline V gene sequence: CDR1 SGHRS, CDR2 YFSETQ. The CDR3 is CASSLEVFTLNEQFF. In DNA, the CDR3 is TGCGCCAGCAGCTTGGAAGTCTTCACCCTCAATGAGCAGTTCTTC.

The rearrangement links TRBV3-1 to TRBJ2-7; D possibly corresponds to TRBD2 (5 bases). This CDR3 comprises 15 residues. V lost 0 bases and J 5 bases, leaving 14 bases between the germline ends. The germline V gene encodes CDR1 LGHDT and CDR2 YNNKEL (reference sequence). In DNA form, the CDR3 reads TGTGCCAGCAGCCAAGAGCGGGTCGGCTTCAACGAGCAGTACTTC. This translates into CASSQERVGFNEQYF.

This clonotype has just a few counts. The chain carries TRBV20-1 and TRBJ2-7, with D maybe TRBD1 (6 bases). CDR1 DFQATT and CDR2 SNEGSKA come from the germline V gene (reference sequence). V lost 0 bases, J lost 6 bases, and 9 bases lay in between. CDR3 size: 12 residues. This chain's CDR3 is CSAREDSTEQYF. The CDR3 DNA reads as TGCAGTGCTAGAGAGGACAGTACCGAGCAGTACTTC.

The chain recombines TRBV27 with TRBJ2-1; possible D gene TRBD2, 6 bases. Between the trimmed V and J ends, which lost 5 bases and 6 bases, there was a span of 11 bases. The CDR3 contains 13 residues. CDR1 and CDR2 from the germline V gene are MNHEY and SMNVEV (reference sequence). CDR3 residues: CASSRRLGNEQFF. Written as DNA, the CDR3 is TGTGCCAGCAGTCGGAGACTAGGCAATGAGCAGTTCTTC.

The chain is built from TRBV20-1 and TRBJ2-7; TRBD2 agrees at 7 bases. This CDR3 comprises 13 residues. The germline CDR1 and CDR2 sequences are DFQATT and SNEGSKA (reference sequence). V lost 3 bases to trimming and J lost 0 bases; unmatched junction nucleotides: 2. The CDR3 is CSASREGSYEQYF. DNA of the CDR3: TGCAGTGCTAGTAGGGAGGGCTCCTACGAGCAGTACTTC.

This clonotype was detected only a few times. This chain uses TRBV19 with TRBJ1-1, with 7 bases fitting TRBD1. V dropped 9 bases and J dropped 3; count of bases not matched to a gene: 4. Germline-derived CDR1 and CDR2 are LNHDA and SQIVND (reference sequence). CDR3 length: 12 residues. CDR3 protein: CASSTGYTEAFF. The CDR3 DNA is TGTGCCAGCTCGACAGGGTACACTGAAGCTTTCTTT.

In DNA, the CDR3 is TGCGCCAGCAGCCTCCTGGGGACAGCTAATGGCTACACCTTC. Translated: CASSLLGTANGYTF. The chain couples TRBV4-1 to TRBJ1-2; 7 bases fit TRBD1. J lost 6 bases, V lost 4 bases, and 8 bases had no gene match. The CDR3 length is 14 residues. Germline V gene data show CDR1 as MGHRA and CDR2 as YSYEKL.

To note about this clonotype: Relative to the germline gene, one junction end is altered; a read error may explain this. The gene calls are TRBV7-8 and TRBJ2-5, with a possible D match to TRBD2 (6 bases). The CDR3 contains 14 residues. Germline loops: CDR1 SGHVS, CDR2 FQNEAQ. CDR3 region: CATSLEAGRETQYF. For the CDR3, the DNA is TGTGCCACCAGCTTAGAGGCGGGGAGGGAGACCCAGTACTTC.

CDR3 protein: CAWSGGQGYEQYF. The CDR3 DNA reads as TGTGCCTGGAGTGGTGGACAGGGCTACGAGCAGTACTTC. The chain combines TRBV30 with TRBJ2-7; 8 bases are shared with TRBD1. The V gene end was trimmed by 1 base and the J gene end by 3 bases; junction bases not matched to a gene: 2. CDR3 length: 13 amino acids. The germline V gene has CDR1 GTSNPN and CDR2 SVGIG (reference sequence).

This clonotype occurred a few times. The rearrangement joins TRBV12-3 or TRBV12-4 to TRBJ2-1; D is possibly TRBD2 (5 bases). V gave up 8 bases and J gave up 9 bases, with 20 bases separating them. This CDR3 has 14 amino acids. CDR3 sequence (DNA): TGTGCCAGCGGGCTCGGAGCTAGCTCCACTGAGCAGTTCTTC. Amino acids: CASGLGASSTEQFF.

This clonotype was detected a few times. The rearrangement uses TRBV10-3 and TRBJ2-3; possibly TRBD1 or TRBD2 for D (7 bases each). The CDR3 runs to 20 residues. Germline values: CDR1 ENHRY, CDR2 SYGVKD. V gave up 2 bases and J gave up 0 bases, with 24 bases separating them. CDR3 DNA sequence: TGTGCCATCAGTGAGCCCCGGGGGGACAGCCCCCGTTCCAGCACAGATACGCAGTATTTT. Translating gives CAISEPRGDSPRSSTDTQYF.

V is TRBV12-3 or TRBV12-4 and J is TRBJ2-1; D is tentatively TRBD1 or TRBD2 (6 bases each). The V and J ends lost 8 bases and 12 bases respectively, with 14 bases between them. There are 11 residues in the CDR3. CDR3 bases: TGTGCCAGCCTAGGAGGGGGATGGCAGTTCTTC. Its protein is CASLGGGWQFF.

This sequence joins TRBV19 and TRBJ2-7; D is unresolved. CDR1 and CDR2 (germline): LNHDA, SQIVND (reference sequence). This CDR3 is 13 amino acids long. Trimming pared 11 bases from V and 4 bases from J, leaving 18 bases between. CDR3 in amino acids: CASSSGEEYEQYF. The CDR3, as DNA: TGTGCCTCCTCGTCCGGAGAGGAGTACGAGCAGTACTTC.

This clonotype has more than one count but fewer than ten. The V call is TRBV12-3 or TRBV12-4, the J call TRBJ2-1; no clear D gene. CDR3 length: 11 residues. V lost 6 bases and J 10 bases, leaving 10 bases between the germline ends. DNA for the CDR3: TGTGCCAGCAGCCCCCGCTGGGAGCAGTTCTTC. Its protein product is CASSPRWEQFF.

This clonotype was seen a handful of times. The CDR3 nucleotides read TGTGCCAGCATGGCCCCAGTAGAAGTTCGTGGTGAGCAGTTCTTC. It yields the protein CASMAPVEVRGEQFF. The chain uses TRBV25-1 and TRBJ2-1; D not resolved. CDR3 length equals 15 residues. V lost 7 bases, J lost 9 bases, and 22 bases lay in between. Germline V gene lookup returns CDR1 MGHDK and CDR2 SYGVNS.

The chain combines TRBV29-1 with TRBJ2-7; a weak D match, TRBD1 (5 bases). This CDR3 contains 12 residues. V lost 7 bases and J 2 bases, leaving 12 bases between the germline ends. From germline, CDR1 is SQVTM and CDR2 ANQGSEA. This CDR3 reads CSAHTDTYEQYF. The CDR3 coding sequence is TGCAGCGCCCACACGGACACCTACGAGCAGTACTTC.

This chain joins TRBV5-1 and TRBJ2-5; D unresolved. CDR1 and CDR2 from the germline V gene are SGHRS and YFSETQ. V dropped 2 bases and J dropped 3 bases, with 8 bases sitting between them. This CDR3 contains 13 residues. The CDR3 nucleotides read TGCGCCAGCAGCTTATCCCCGGAAGAGACCCAGTACTTC. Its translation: CASSLSPEETQYF.

The CDR3 here is CASSYSGWQGLPYEQYF. CDR3 in DNA: TGTGCCAGCAGTTACTCTGGATGGCAGGGCCTCCCCTACGAGCAGTACTTC. The chain links TRBV6-2 or TRBV6-3 to TRBJ2-7; tentatively, D is TRBD1 (5 bases). Germline lookup yields CDR1 MNHEY and CDR2 SVGEGT. V was trimmed by 0 bases and J by 2 bases, leaving 17 bases between them. The CDR3 extends over 17 amino acids.

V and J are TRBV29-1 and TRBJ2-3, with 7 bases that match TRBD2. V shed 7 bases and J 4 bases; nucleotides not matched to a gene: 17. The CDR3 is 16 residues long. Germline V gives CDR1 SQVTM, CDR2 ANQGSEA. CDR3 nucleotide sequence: TGCAGCGGGGCGGGAGAATTTAGTGGTGTGGCAGATACGCAGTATTTT. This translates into CSGAGEFSGVADTQYF.